One and the same sample provided the 2 T cell receptor beta chains below, sequenced in a study of blood T cell repertoires in COVID-19. Here immunoSEQ multiplex PCR was the method, and the copy in TCRdb shows in-frame clones only, minus some. In the table there are 75,000 to 95,000 clones, about 79% of which are singletons. The specimen was peripheral blood. These receptors were taken from a man aged 55 to 70 with acute or convalescent COVID-19.

The V gene is TRBV6-5, the J gene TRBJ2-1, with TRBD2 matching 7 bases. Germline V gives CDR1 MNHEY, CDR2 SVGAGI. The CDR3 runs 13 residues. With 8 bases clipped from V and 3 bases from J, the junction kept 4 bases outside the gene matches. DNA for the CDR3: TGTGCCAGCCGCGGGGGTCTCTACAATGAGCAGTTCTTC. Amino acid sequence: CASRGGLYNEQFF.

This CDR3 is CASSLLASFQEHKGNTIYF. The DNA of the CDR3 is TGTGCCAGCAGCCTCCTCGCCTCGTTCCAGGAACACAAGGGAAACACCATATATTTT. V is TRBV7-9 and J is TRBJ1-3, with D hard to call. The germline V gene encodes CDR1 SEHNR and CDR2 FQNEAQ (reference sequence). The CDR3 loop spans 19 amino acids. With 5 bases removed from V and 4 bases from J, the gap between germline ends came to 27 bases.